Listed here are 19 T cell receptor beta chains from one sample, sequenced in a study of shared clonotypes between healthy human individuals. This table comes from immunoSEQ multiplex PCR, and its TCRdb copy is limited to in-frame clones, with some not included. This sample has some 510,000 clones; about four fifths occur once, and the top ten carry 10% to 15%. The sequenced sample was PBMCs. Receptor source: a woman between 40 and 50 years old in good health. Some clones in this sample may be carry-over from other donors' samples.

This chain connects TRBV9 to TRBJ1-4; D is unclear. The V and J ends lost 0 bases and 0 bases respectively, with 3 bases between them. Per the germline V gene, CDR1 is SGDLS and CDR2 is YYNGEE. The CDR3 is made up of 14 amino acids. CDR3: CASSVDSTNEKLFF. CDR3 nucleotides: TGTGCCAGCAGCGTAGACTCAACTAATGAAAAACTGTTTTTT.

The chain recombines TRBV7-3 with TRBJ2-2; D remains ambiguous. The V gene lost 0 bases and the J gene lost 4 bases, with 6 bases spanning the gap. Germline-derived CDR1 and CDR2 are SGHTA and FQGTGA. The CDR3 spans 14 residues. This chain's CDR3 is CASSLTLGTGELFF. The CDR3 DNA reads TGTGCCAGCAGCTTAACGTTAGGCACCGGGGAGCTGTTTTTT.

This sequence joins TRBV28 and TRBJ2-1; tentative D call: TRBD2 (6 bases). Germline CDR1 reads MDHEN; CDR2 reads SYDVKM. This CDR3 region has 15 residues. V was shortened by 5 bases and J by 3 bases, with 14 bases between the two germline ends. For the CDR3, the DNA is TGTGCCAGCAGTACTACGGGAGACGTCTACAATGAGCAGTTCTTC. Its translation: CASSTTGDVYNEQFF.

The chain is built from TRBV4-3 and TRBJ2-7; possible D gene TRBD2, 6 bases. CDR1 LGHNA and CDR2 YSLEER come from the germline V gene. V dropped 3 bases and J dropped 4 bases, with 16 bases sitting between them. The CDR3 extends over 15 amino acids. Written as DNA, the CDR3 is TGCGCCAGCAGCCAGCTCTACCCGGGAGATTACGAGCAGTACTTC. It is translated as CASSQLYPGDYEQYF.

The chain employs TRBV5-4 and TRBJ1-1; a weak D match, TRBD1 (5 bases). This CDR3 contains 14 residues. The germline V gene has CDR1 SGHNT and CDR2 YYREEE (reference sequence). Trimming stripped 5 bases from V and 1 base from J, with 12 bases between. CDR3 sequence: CASRPGSANTEAFF. CDR3 nucleotide sequence: TGTGCCAGCAGGCCAGGGAGCGCGAACACTGAAGCTTTCTTT. The full variable domain, its missing parts supplied by reference TRBV5-4 and TRBJ1-1, is ETGVTQSPTHLIKTRGQQVTLRCSSQSGHNTVSWYQQALGQGPQFIFQYYREEENGRGNFPPRFSGLQFPNYSSELNVNALELDDSALYLCASRPGSANTEAFFGQGTRLTVV.

V and J are TRBV10-3 and TRBJ2-7, with 7 nucleotides matching TRBD2. The CDR3 totals 14 residues. Germline-derived CDR1 and CDR2 are ENHRY and SYGVKD. Losses at the gene ends were 0 bases for V and 4 bases for J; bases not matched to a gene: 3. This CDR3 is CAISESGGGYEQYF. In nucleotides, the CDR3 is TGTGCCATCAGTGAGTCGGGGGGGGGATACGAGCAGTACTTC.

The chain employs TRBV7-2 and TRBJ2-7, with 7 bases aligning to TRBD1. This CDR3 spans 15 amino acids. Germline assignment: CDR1 SGHTA and CDR2 FQGNSA. J lost 7 bases, V lost 7 bases, and 16 bases had no gene match. CDR3 bases: TGTGCCAGCAACCCGAGTATGCGACAGGGAATTGAGCAGTACTTC. It specifies CASNPSMRQGIEQYF.

J is TRBJ2-7 and V is TRBV29-1; D is undetermined. The CDR3 runs to 12 residues. Deletions cut 1 base from V and 2 bases from J, with 6 bases between. From germline, CDR1 is SQVTM and CDR2 ANQGSEA. The CDR3 protein is CSVEGATYEQYF. Here the CDR3 DNA reads TGCAGCGTTGAAGGAGCCACCTACGAGCAGTACTTC.

The chain employs TRBV7-8 and TRBJ1-6; D call uncertain. Trimming pared 4 bases from V and 7 bases from J, leaving 8 bases between. The CDR3 is 13 residues long. Germline CDR1 and CDR2: SGHVS and FQNEAQ. Here the CDR3 DNA reads TGTGCCAGCAGCTCCATGATCAATTCACCCCTCCACTTT. Translating it yields CASSSMINSPLHF.

The V and J genes are TRBV2 and TRBJ2-2; TRBD2 matches 14 bases. This CDR3 is built from 15 residues. The germline V gene encodes CDR1 SNHLY and CDR2 FYNNEI. Trimming at V came to 8 bases and at J to 4 bases, leaving 3 bases not matched to a gene. The DNA of the CDR3 is TGTGCCAGCGGGACTAGCGGGAGCCGCACCGGGGAGCTGTTTTTT. It codes for CASGTSGSRTGELFF.

DNA for the CDR3: TGCAGTGCAGGGGACCAAGAGACCCAGTACTTC. It specifies CSAGDQETQYF. The V call is TRBV20-1, the J call TRBJ2-5; D perhaps matches TRBD1 (5 bases). The CDR3 is 11 amino acids. Germline V gene data show CDR1 as DFQATT and CDR2 as SNEGSKA (reference sequence). Trimming removed 6 bases from V and 0 bases from J, with 5 bases in between.

The rearrangement joins TRBV28 to TRBJ1-5, with a tentative D call TRBD1 (6 bases). CDR3 size: 14 residues. Trimming cost V 10 bases and J 6 bases, with 19 bases left between them. CDR1 MDHEN and CDR2 SYDVKM come from the germline V gene. The CDR3 region has the DNA TGTGCCACCAGGGGTTCGGGCTTTTCTCAGCCCCAGCATTTT. Protein product: CATRGSGFSQPQHF.

The CDR3 DNA reads TGTGCCAGCAGTTTAAGGACAGGGGATGAAAAACTGTTTTTT. This gives the protein CASSLRTGDEKLFF. V and J are TRBV28 and TRBJ1-4; TRBD1 matches at 9 bases. This CDR3 contains 14 residues. Trimming took 2 bases from V and 6 from J; bases not matched to a gene: 1. The germline V gene has CDR1 MDHEN and CDR2 SYDVKM.

Concerning this clone itself: A much larger clone is a single base away; this may be a read error. Other DNA sequences in this specimen translate into the identical CDR3. The chain has TRBV5-1 and TRBJ2-7; the D gene is possibly TRBD2 (5 bases). Trimming cost V 7 bases and J 0 bases, with 5 bases left between them. Germline values: CDR1 SGHRS, CDR2 YFSETQ. CDR3 size: 11 residues. Here the CDR3 reads CASRDSYEQYF. The CDR3 nucleotides are TGCGCCAGCCGGGACTCCTACGAGCAGTACTTC.

In this sample, this clone turned up once. J is TRBJ2-3 and V is TRBV11-2; D is ambiguous. There are 13 residues in the CDR3. The germline CDR1 and CDR2 sequences are SGHAT and FQNNGV. The ends were cut back, 1 base at V and 5 bases at J, with 7 bases in the middle. This chain's CDR3 is CASSLGLLDTQYF. The CDR3 DNA is TGTGCCAGCAGCTTAGGACTGTTAGATACGCAGTATTTT.

The chain links TRBV19 to TRBJ2-5; D is uncertain. The V end was cut by 2 bases, the J end by 2 bases, with 6 bases between. Germline V gives CDR1 LNHDA, CDR2 SQIVND (reference sequence). This CDR3 contains 13 residues. CDR3 coding DNA: TGTGCCAGTAGTATATTTAGTCAAGAGACCCAGTACTTC. Translating gives CASSIFSQETQYF.

For the CDR3, the DNA is TGTGCCAGCAGCCCGGGACTAGCGCAAACAGAGACCCAGTACTTC. It specifies CASSPGLAQTETQYF. The chain joins TRBV5-4 to TRBJ2-5, with 10 bases lining up with TRBD2. Trimming took 4 bases from V and 4 from J; bases not matched to a gene: 7. The CDR3 is 15 residues long. The germline V gene encodes CDR1 SGHNT and CDR2 YYREEE (reference sequence).

The V and J genes are TRBV7-6 and TRBJ2-1; 10 bases agree with TRBD2. Trimming cost V 0 bases and J 0 bases; bases outside gene matches: 8. Germline-derived CDR1 and CDR2 are SGHVS and FNYEAQ. The CDR3 loop spans 19 amino acids. The CDR3 reads CASSLAKGLALSSYNEQFF. In DNA, the CDR3 is TGTGCCAGCAGCTTAGCGAAGGGACTAGCGCTAAGCTCCTACAATGAGCAGTTCTTC.

CDR3 sequence reads: CASSPPTQTGELFF. Written as DNA, the CDR3 is TGTGCCAGCAGCCCCCCTACGCAGACCGGGGAGCTGTTTTTT. The chain joins TRBV5-6 to TRBJ2-2; D call uncertain. The CDR3 has 14 amino acids. Deletions cut 4 bases from V and 5 bases from J, with 12 bases between. Germline CDR1 is SGHDT and CDR2 is YYEEEE.